A selection of T cell receptor beta chains follows, all from one sample in a study of blood T cell repertoires in COVID-19. Clones were sequenced by immunoSEQ multiplex PCR, and TCRdb holds only the in-frame ones, with some missing. The sample consists of around 250,000 clones, around nine tenths of them appearing once. What was sequenced was PBMCs or T cells enriched from blood (not recorded which). The receptors come from a woman aged 40 to 50 who had been exposed to COVID-19. The CDR3 runs from the conserved cysteine through the conserved F or W. The order of the fields is J gene, D gene, V gene, clone size, CDR3 protein, CDR3 DNA. D genes are given only for firm matches. Rows may omit the clone size; those that give it use once, few, many or a size class.

TRBJ2-1	TRBD2	TRBV6-5	few	CASSHEGLRFF	TGTGCCAGCAGCCACGAGGGACTACGGTTCTTC
TRBJ1-2	-	TRBV18	-	CASSPLARAAPHGYTF	TGTGCCAGCTCACCACTGGCGAGGGCCGCCCCCCATGGCTACACCTTC
TRBJ1-4	TRBD1	TRBV5-1	-	CASSLTGQGNEKLFF	TGCGCCAGCAGCTTGACGGGACAGGGGAATGAAAAACTGTTTTTT
TRBJ2-1	-	TRBV27	-	CASSLIPLSGDEQFF	TGTGCCAGCAGTTTAATCCCTCTTAGCGGTGATGAGCAGTTCTTC
TRBJ1-1	-	TRBV3-1/TRBV3-2	-	CASSQAPRAGNTEAFF	TGTGCCAGCAGCCAAGCCCCCAGGGCTGGGAACACTGAAGCTTTCTTT
TRBJ1-4	-	TRBV4-1	-	CASSQVEAATNEKLFF	TGCGCCAGCAGCCAAGTTGAGGCGGCAACTAATGAAAAACTGTTTTTT
TRBJ2-3	-	TRBV20-1	-	CSASPSSGPGDTQYF	TGCAGTGCTAGTCCCTCGAGCGGCCCCGGGGATACGCAGTATTTT
TRBJ1-1	-	TRBV2	-	CATGVLMGQGTEAFF	TGTGCCACGGGGGTACTGATGGGCCAAGGCACTGAAGCTTTCTTT
TRBJ1-2	-	TRBV6-2/TRBV6-3	-	CASSNLWGGRNYGYTF	TGTGCCAGCAGTAACCTTTGGGGGGGGCGCAACTATGGCTACACCTTC
TRBJ1-2	-	TRBV19	once	CASSTNTVTGLYGYTF	TGTGCCAGTAGTACCAATACGGTCACGGGTCTCTATGGCTACACCTTC
TRBJ2-7	TRBD1	TRBV4-3	-	CASSQTGGLYEQYF	TGCGCCAGCAGCCAGACAGGGGGCCTTTACGAGCAGTACTTC
TRBJ1-6	-	TRBV5-6	-	CASSSRYRDSYNSPLHF	TGTGCCAGCAGCTCGCGGTACCGGGACTCCTATAATTCACCCCTCCACTTT
TRBJ1-5	TRBD1	TRBV10-3	few	CAIRDGTGGGQPQHF	TGTGCCATCAGAGACGGGACAGGGGGCGGTCAGCCCCAGCATTTT
TRBJ2-1	TRBD2	TRBV6-2/TRBV6-3	-	CASSPSGGPYNEQFF	TGTGCCAGCAGTCCAAGCGGGGGACCCTACAATGAGCAGTTCTTC
TRBJ1-2	TRBD1	TRBV7-2	-	CASSRTSGGYGYTF	TGTGCCAGCAGCCGCACGTCAGGGGGCTATGGCTACACCTTC
TRBJ1-6	TRBD1	TRBV4-1	once	CASGTGNSPLHF	TGCGCCAGCGGGACAGGAAATTCACCCCTCCACTTT
TRBJ1-2	TRBD1	TRBV11-2	few	CASSLATAGQGDYGYTF	TGTGCCAGCAGCTTAGCGACGGCGGGACAGGGGGATTATGGCTACACCTTC
TRBJ2-2	TRBD1	TRBV18	-	CASSPDRGGTGELFF	TGTGCCAGCTCACCGGACAGGGGAGGGACCGGGGAGCTGTTTTTT
TRBJ1-5	-	TRBV7-8	-	CASSVQGRRGFGIPNQPQHF	TGTGCCAGCAGCGTTCAGGGTCGCCGGGGGTTCGGCATCCCCAATCAGCCCCAGCATTTT
TRBJ2-1	TRBD1	TRBV2	-	CASSVYGTGDEQFF	TGTGCCAGCAGTGTCTACGGGACAGGAGATGAGCAGTTCTTC
TRBJ1-3	-	TRBV15	once	CATSRDSKGSSGNTIYF	TGTGCCACCAGCAGAGATAGCAAGGGGTCCTCCGGAAACACCATATATTTT
TRBJ2-5	-	TRBV6-2/TRBV6-3	-	CASSLVGGEETQYF	TGTGCCAGCAGTTTGGTGGGGGGAGAAGAGACCCAGTACTTC
TRBJ1-2	-	TRBV4-3	once	CASSQGRGWESYGYTF	TGCGCCAGCAGCCAGGGTCGAGGGTGGGAGTCCTATGGCTACACCTTC
TRBJ2-4	TRBD1	TRBV7-8	-	CASSPRVLTGVELGGQAKNIQYF	TGTGCCAGCAGCCCACGAGTGCTGACAGGGGTCGAATTGGGGGGACAGGCCAAAAACATTCAGTACTTC
TRBJ1-5	TRBD1	TRBV27	-	CASSFDPDRAPQHF	TGTGCCAGCAGTTTCGATCCGGACAGGGCGCCCCAGCATTTT
TRBJ2-5	TRBD1	TRBV9	-	CASSPPVRTGRSETQYF	TGTGCCAGCAGCCCCCCCGTCAGGACAGGGAGGTCGGAGACCCAGTACTTC
TRBJ2-3	TRBD1	TRBV5-4	few	CASSLGLRGRARGTDTQYF	TGTGCCAGCAGCTTAGGTTTGAGGGGGCGCGCTCGTGGTACAGATACGCAGTATTTT
TRBJ1-3	TRBD1	TRBV5-1	-	CASSLVGQGAQGNTIYF	TGCGCCAGCAGCTTGGTTGGACAGGGGGCTCAGGGAAACACCATATATTTT
TRBJ1-6	-	TRBV6-2/TRBV6-3	-	CASSTRSGSPLHF	TGTGCCAGCAGTACGCGGAGCGGCTCACCCCTCCACTTT
TRBJ1-3	-	TRBV4-3	-	CASSQDMGVRSSGNTIYF	TGCGCCAGCAGCCAAGATATGGGCGTCCGTAGCTCTGGAAACACCATATATTTT
TRBJ2-6	-	TRBV29-1	once	CSVRHTGSGANVLTF	TGCAGCGTTCGGCATACAGGGTCAGGGGCCAACGTCCTGACTTTC
TRBJ2-7	TRBD2	TRBV2	few	CASSSERGPTYEQYF	TGTGCCAGCAGTTCCGAGCGGGGACCTACTTACGAGCAGTACTTC
TRBJ1-2	TRBD1	TRBV4-3	-	CASSQEGTGGYGGYTF	TGCGCCAGCAGCCAAGAAGGGACAGGGGGCTATGGTGGCTACACCTTC
TRBJ2-7	TRBD2	TRBV7-2	-	CASSRTSGGSSYEQYF	TGTGCCAGCAGCCGGACTAGCGGGGGGAGCTCCTACGAGCAGTACTTC
TRBJ2-3	-	TRBV5-4	once	CASSSEGWNTQYF	TGTGCCAGCAGCTCGGAGGGTTGGAATACGCAGTATTTT
TRBJ1-1	-	TRBV12-5	-	CASGLVPVNTEAFF	TGTGCTAGTGGTTTGGTACCAGTGAACACTGAAGCTTTCTTT
TRBJ1-4	TRBD1	TRBV2	-	CASSWDRGATNEKLFF	TGTGCCAGCAGCTGGGACAGGGGCGCAACTAATGAAAAACTGTTTTTT
TRBJ1-2	-	TRBV2	-	CASSVFGGNYGYTF	TGTGCCAGCAGCGTATTTGGGGGGAACTATGGCTACACCTTC
TRBJ1-2	-	TRBV25-1	once	CASSAVANYGYTF	TGTGCCAGCAGTGCGGTCGCCAACTATGGCTACACCTTC
TRBJ1-2	TRBD1	TRBV28	-	CASSLFQGAGGYTF	TGTGCCAGCAGTTTATTTCAGGGGGCGGGTGGCTACACCTTC
TRBJ2-2	TRBD2	TRBV5-1	-	CASSLEGSMVAGPNTGELFF	TGCGCCAGCAGCTTGGAAGGGTCTATGGTAGCGGGGCCGAACACCGGGGAGCTGTTTTTT
TRBJ1-2	-	TRBV7-2	-	CASSSPGRPQGGYTF	TGTGCCAGCAGCTCCCCAGGCCGTCCTCAGGGTGGCTACACCTTC
TRBJ1-1	-	TRBV19	-	CASMEGVGTEAFF	TGTGCCAGTATGGAGGGCGTGGGCACTGAAGCTTTCTTT
TRBJ2-7	-	TRBV27	-	CASSLGGGARQYF	TGTGCCAGCAGTTTGGGTGGGGGGGCGCGGCAGTACTTC
TRBJ1-1	TRBD1	TRBV7-2	-	CASSPGQANTEAFF	TGTGCCAGCAGCCCGGGACAGGCGAACACTGAAGCTTTCTTT
TRBJ1-6	TRBD1	TRBV18	few	CASSPPDRGDSPLHF	TGTGCCAGCTCACCACCGGACAGGGGTGATTCACCCCTCCACTTT
TRBJ1-1	-	TRBV6-1	-	CASSDVYTEAFF	TGTGCCAGCAGTGACGTATACACTGAAGCTTTCTTT
TRBJ2-7	-	TRBV10-3	-	CATTTGTYEQYF	TGTGCCACTACGACAGGGACTTACGAGCAGTACTTC
TRBJ2-3	-	TRBV27	-	CASSLWPGSTDTQYF	TGTGCCAGCAGTTTATGGCCGGGATCCACAGATACGCAGTATTTT
TRBJ2-1	TRBD2	TRBV5-6	-	CASSSLAEEVHNEQFF	TGTGCCAGCAGCTCACTAGCGGAGGAGGTACACAATGAGCAGTTCTTC
TRBJ2-7	TRBD1	TRBV6-1	-	CASSEGGTEIYEQYF	TGTGCCAGCAGTGAAGGAGGGACAGAGATTTACGAGCAGTACTTC
TRBJ2-5	TRBD1	TRBV5-6	-	CASSLVGQGQETQYF	TGTGCCAGCAGCTTGGTGGGACAGGGGCAGGAGACCCAGTACTTC
TRBJ2-3	-	TRBV7-3	few	CASSLSPRASTDTQYF	TGTGCCAGCAGCTTAAGCCCCAGGGCCAGCACAGATACGCAGTATTTT